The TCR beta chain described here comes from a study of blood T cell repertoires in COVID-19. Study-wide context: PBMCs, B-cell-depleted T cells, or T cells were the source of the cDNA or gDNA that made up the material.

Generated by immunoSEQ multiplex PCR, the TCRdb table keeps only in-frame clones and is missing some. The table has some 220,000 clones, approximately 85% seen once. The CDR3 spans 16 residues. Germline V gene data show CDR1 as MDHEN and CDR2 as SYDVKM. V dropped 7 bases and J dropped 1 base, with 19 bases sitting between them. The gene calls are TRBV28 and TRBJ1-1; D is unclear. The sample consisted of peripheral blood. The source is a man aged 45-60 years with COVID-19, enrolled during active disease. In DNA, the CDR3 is TGTGCCAGCACTCCGCCGCCGGGGAGAAGGAACACTGAAGCTTTCTTT. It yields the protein CASTPPPGRRNTEAFF.